What follows describes a single T cell receptor (beta chain). This sample is part of a study of blood T cells in healthy people across ages. The second PCR ran roughly 6 to 11 cycles with a sample-barcoded 5' primer and J-beta primers. Each TCR beta cDNA got a 12-nucleotide random molecular identifier. TCRdb re-analysed the 5' RACE reads in MiXCR, keeping a single row per CDR3 protein. The sample has about 640,000 distinct CDR3 sequences; about 30% are singletons. Per sample, at least 6 micrograms of total RNA were extracted. The material sequenced was blood. The receptor was derived from a woman aged 80 or over in good health.

The CDR3 loop is CASSYSGDYEQYF. The CDR3 DNA sequence: TGTGCCAGCAGTTATTCCGGTGACTACGAGCAGTACTTC. The V and J genes are TRBV27 and TRBJ2-5; no reliable D call. Gene TRBJ2-7 matches the end of the DNA better, so the J call may be wrong. The CDR3 totals 13 residues. CDR1 and CDR2 (germline): MNHEY, SMNVEV (reference sequence).